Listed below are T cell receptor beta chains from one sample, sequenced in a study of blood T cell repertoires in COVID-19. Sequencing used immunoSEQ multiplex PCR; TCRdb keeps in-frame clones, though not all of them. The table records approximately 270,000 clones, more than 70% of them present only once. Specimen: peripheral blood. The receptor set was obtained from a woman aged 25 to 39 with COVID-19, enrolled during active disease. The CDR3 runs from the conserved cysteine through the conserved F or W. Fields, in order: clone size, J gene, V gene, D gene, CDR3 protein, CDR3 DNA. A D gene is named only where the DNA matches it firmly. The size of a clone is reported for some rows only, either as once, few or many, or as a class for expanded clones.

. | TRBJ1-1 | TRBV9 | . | CASSVERGTEAFF | TGTGCCAGCAGCGTAGAGAGAGGGACTGAAGCTTTCTTT
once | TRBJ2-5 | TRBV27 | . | CASGGFQETQYF | TGTGCCAGCGGGGGGTTCCAAGAGACCCAGTACTTC
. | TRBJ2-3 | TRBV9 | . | CASSVLAGTSTDTQYF | TGTGCCAGCAGCGTATTGGCGGGGACTAGCACAGATACGCAGTATTTT
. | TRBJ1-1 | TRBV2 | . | CASSASRSNTEAFF | TGTGCCAGCAGTGCGAGCAGGTCGAACACTGAAGCTTTCTTT
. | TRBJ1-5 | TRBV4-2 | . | CASSHQVGEPQHF | TGTGCCAGCAGCCATCAGGTCGGGGAGCCCCAGCATTTT
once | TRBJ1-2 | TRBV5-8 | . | CASSFSNGAGYTF | TGTGCCAGCAGCTTCTCTAACGGTGCTGGCTACACCTTC
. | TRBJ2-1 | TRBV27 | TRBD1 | CASSTYRGAYNEQFF | TGTGCCAGCAGTACCTACAGGGGGGCCTACAATGAGCAGTTCTTC
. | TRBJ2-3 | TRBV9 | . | CASSLFSYADTQYF | TGTGCCAGCAGCCTCTTTTCCTATGCAGATACGCAGTATTTT
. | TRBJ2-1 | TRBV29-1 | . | CSVESGRQDLNEQFF | TGCAGCGTTGAATCGGGAAGACAGGATTTGAATGAGCAGTTCTTC
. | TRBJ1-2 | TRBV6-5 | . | CASSTSGTPNYGYTF | TGTGCCAGCAGTACCTCCGGGACACCAAACTATGGCTACACCTTC
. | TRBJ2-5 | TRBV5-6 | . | CASSIRWEAQETQYF | TGTGCCAGCAGCATTCGATGGGAGGCGCAAGAGACCCAGTACTTC
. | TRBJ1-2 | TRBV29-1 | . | CSAVGGFGYTF | TGCAGCGCGGTGGGGGGATTCGGCTACACCTTC
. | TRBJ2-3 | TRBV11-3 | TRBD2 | CASSLVALGLAGPSTDTQYF | TGTGCCAGCAGCTTAGTTGCATTGGGACTAGCGGGCCCCAGCACAGATACGCAGTATTTT
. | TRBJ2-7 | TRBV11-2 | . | CASSLARGAWEQYF | TGTGCCAGCAGCCTGGCCCGGGGGGCGTGGGAGCAGTACTTC
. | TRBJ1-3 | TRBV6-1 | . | CASSAQSSGGSGNTIYF | TGTGCCAGCAGTGCGCAATCATCGGGGGGCTCTGGAAACACCATATATTTT
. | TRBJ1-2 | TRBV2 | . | CASSEQGPNYGYTF | TGTGCCAGCAGTGAACAGGGCCCAAACTATGGCTACACCTTC
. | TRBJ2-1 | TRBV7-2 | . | CASSSPGVPHVVF | TGTGCCAGCAGCTCCCCAGGGGTCCCCCACGTGGTCTTC
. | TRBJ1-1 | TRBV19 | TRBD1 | CASSTLTGVNTEAFF | TGTGCCAGTAGTACCCTGACAGGGGTGAACACTGAAGCTTTCTTT
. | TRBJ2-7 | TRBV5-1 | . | CASSLDIHYEQYF | TGCGCCAGCAGCTTAGACATCCACTACGAGCAGTACTTC
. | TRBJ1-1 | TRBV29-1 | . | CSVDQGLNTEAFF | TGCAGCGTTGATCAGGGGCTGAACACTGAAGCTTTCTTT
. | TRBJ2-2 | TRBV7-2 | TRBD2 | CASSLAGRGNTGELFF | TGTGCCAGCAGCTTAGCGGGGAGGGGGAACACCGGGGAGCTGTTTTTT
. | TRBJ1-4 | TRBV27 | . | CASSPRQGNEKLFF | TGTGCCAGCAGTCCCCGGCAGGGGAATGAAAAACTGTTTTTT
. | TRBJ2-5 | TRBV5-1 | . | CASSLGDYQETQYF | TGCGCCAGCAGCCTAGGGGACTACCAAGAGACCCAGTACTTC
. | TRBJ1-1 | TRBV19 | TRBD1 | CASSNGQGGGTEAFF | TGTGCCAGCAGCAATGGACAGGGCGGGGGCACTGAAGCTTTCTTT
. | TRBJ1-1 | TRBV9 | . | CASSRAGNTEAFF | TGTGCCAGCAGCCGGGCGGGGAACACTGAAGCTTTCTTT
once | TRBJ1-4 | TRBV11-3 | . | CASSRSHATNEKLFF | TGTGCCAGCAGCCGCTCACACGCAACTAATGAAAAACTGTTTTTT
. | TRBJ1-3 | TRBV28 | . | CASSAGPSSGNTIYF | TGTGCCAGCAGCGCTGGGCCGAGCTCTGGAAACACCATATATTTT
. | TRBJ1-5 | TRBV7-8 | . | CASSLSRGSQPQHF | TGTGCCAGCAGCTTATCTAGGGGTAGCCAGCCCCAGCATTTT
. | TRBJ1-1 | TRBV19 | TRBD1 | CASSIRQGDMNTEAFF | TGTGCCAGTAGTATTCGACAGGGGGACATGAACACTGAAGCTTTCTTT
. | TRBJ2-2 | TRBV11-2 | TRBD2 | CASSLRTSGGTNTGELFF | TGTGCCAGCAGCCTACGGACTAGCGGGGGGACGAACACCGGGGAGCTGTTTTTT
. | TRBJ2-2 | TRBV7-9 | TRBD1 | CASSTGTADTGELFF | TGTGCCAGCAGCACCGGGACAGCTGACACCGGGGAGCTGTTTTTT
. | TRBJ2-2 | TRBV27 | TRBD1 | CASSPLRTGGFAGELFF | TGTGCCAGCAGTCCACTCCGGACAGGGGGCTTTGCCGGGGAGCTGTTTTTT
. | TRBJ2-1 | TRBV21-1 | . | CASSLRDSNNEQFF | TGTGCCAGCAGCTTACGGGACTCTAACAATGAGCAGTTCTTC
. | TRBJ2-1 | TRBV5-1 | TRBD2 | CASSLGLAGENEQFF | TGCGCCAGCAGCTTGGGGCTAGCGGGGGAAAATGAGCAGTTCTTC
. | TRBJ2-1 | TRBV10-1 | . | CASSESSGARQFF | TGCGCCAGCAGTGAGTCCTCAGGGGCCCGGCAGTTCTTC
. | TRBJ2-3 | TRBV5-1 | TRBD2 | CASSFGASGGRPHTQYF | TGCGCCAGCAGCTTTGGGGCTAGCGGGGGTCGTCCCCATACGCAGTATTTT
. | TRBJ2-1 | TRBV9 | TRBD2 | CASSKGTNPYNEQFF | TGTGCCAGCAGTAAGGGGACTAACCCGTACAATGAGCAGTTCTTC
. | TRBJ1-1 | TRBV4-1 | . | CASSRIPLQGNTEAFF | TGCGCCAGCAGCCGCATCCCCTTACAGGGCAACACTGAAGCTTTCTTT
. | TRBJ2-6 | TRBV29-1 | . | CSVEQSGANVLTF | TGCAGCGTTGAACAATCTGGGGCCAACGTCCTGACTTTC
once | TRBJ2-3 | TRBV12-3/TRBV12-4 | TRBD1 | CASSSGTVDTQYF | TGTGCCAGCAGCTCCGGGACAGTAGATACGCAGTATTTT
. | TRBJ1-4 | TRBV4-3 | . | CASSERGHLKEKLFF | TGCGCCAGCAGCGAGAGAGGACATCTAAAGGAAAAACTGTTTTTT
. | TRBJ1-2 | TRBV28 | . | CASGGALRAYGYTF | TGTGCCAGCGGAGGGGCCCTCAGGGCCTATGGCTACACCTTC
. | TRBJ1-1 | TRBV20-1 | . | CSASTGPLNSEAFF | TGCAGTGCCAGTACAGGTCCACTCAACAGTGAAGCTTTCTTT
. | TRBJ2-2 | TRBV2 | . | CASSEAMRRAGELFF | TGTGCCAGCAGTGAAGCCATGAGGAGGGCCGGGGAGCTGTTTTTT
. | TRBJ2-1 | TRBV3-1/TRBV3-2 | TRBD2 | CASSPSSGGADGQNEQFF | TGTGCCAGCAGCCCATCTAGCGGGGGGGCCGATGGGCAGAATGAGCAGTTCTTC
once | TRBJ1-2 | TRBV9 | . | CASLPQAGNYGYTF | TGTGCCAGCCTACCGCAGGCAGGGAACTATGGCTACACCTTC
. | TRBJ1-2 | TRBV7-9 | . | CASSLVIPNYGYTF | TGTGCCAGCAGCTTAGTAATTCCTAACTATGGCTACACCTTC
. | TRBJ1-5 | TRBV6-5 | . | CASSQTVNQPQHF | TGTGCCAGCAGCCAGACAGTAAATCAGCCCCAGCATTTT
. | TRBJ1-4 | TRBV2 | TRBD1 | CASSGQGHATNEKLFF | TGTGCCAGCAGTGGACAGGGGCACGCAACTAATGAAAAACTGTTTTTT
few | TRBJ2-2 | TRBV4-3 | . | CASSQPVSTGELFF | TGCGCCAGCAGCCAACCCGTCAGTACCGGGGAGCTGTTTTTT
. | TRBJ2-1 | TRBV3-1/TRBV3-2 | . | CASSQEIQGLQFF | TGTGCCAGCAGCCAAGAGATTCAGGGTTTGCAGTTCTTC
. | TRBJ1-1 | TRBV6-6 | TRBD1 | CAHRGWDTEAFF | TGTGCGCACAGGGGCTGGGACACTGAAGCTTTCTTT
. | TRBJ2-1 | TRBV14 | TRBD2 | CASSSPTSGSRNEQFF | TGTGCCAGCAGCTCCCCAACTAGCGGGAGTAGGAATGAGCAGTTCTTC
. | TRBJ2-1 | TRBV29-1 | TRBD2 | CSVERFGAGAFYNEQFF | TGCAGCGTTGAAAGGTTCGGGGCGGGAGCTTTCTACAATGAGCAGTTCTTC
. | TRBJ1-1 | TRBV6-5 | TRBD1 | CASRPDRAVNTEAFF | TGTGCCAGCAGGCCCGACAGGGCAGTCAACACTGAAGCTTTCTTT
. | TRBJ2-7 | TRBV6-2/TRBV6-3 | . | CASSHISDRSHEQYF | TGTGCCAGCAGTCACATTTCTGACAGGTCGCACGAGCAGTACTTC
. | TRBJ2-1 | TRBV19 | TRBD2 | CASSIVAGGPHEQFF | TGTGCCAGTAGTATAGTAGCGGGAGGGCCACATGAGCAGTTCTTC
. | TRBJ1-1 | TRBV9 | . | CASSVLTDLYTEAFF | TGTGCCAGCAGCGTATTGACAGACTTGTACACTGAAGCTTTCTTT